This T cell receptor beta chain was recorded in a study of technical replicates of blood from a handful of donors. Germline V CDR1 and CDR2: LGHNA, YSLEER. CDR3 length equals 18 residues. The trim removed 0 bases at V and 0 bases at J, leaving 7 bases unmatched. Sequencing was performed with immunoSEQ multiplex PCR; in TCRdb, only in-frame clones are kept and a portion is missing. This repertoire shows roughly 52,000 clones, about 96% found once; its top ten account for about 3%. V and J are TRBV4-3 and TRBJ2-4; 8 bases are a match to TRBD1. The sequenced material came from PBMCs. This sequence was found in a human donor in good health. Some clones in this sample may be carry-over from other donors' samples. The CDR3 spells CASSQEPGGLIAKNIQYF. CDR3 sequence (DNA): TGCGCCAGCAGCCAAGAACCAGGGGGCTTAATAGCCAAAAACATTCAGTACTTC.